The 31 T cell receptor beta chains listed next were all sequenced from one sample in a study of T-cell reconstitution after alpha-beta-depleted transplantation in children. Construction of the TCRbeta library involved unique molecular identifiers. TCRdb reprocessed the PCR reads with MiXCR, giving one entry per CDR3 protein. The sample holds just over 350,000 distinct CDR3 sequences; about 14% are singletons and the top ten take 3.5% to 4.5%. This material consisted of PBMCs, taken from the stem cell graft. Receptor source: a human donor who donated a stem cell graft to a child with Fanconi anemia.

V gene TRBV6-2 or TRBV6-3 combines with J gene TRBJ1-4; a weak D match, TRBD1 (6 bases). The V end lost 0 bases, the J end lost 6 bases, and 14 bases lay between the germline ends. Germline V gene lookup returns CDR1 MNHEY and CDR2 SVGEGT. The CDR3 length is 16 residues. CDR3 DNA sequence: TGTGCCAGCAGTTACTCTCCGGGGACAACCCATGAAAAACTGTTTTTT. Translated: CASSYSPGTTHEKLFF.

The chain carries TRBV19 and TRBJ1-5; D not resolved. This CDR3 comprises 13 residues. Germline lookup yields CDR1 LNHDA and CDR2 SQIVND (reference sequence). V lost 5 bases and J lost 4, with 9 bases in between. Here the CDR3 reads CASSANKNQPQHF. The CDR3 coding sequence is TGTGCCAGTAGTGCTAACAAGAATCAGCCCCAGCATTTT.

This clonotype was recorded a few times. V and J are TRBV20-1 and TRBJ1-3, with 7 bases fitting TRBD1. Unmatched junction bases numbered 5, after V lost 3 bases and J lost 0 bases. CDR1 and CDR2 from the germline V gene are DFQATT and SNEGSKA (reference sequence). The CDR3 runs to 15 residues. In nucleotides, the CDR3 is TGCAGTGCTAGTCCCCCAGGGGGCTCTGGAAACACCATATATTTT. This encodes CSASPPGGSGNTIYF.

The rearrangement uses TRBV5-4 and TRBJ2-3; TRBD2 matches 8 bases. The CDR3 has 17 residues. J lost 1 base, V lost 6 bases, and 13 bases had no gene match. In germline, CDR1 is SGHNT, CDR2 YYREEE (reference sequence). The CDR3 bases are TGTGCCAGCAAGCATGGTAGCGGGGATTGGGGCACAGATACGCAGTATTTT. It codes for CASKHGSGDWGTDTQYF.

CDR3 sequence reads: CSAPGQVGNEQFF. The DNA for the CDR3 is TGCAGCGCCCCCGGACAGGTTGGCAATGAGCAGTTCTTC. The chain combines TRBV29-1 with TRBJ2-1; TRBD1 agrees at 7 bases. CDR1 is SQVTM and CDR2 is ANQGSEA in the germline V gene. The CDR3 consists of 13 residues. With V trimmed by 7 bases and J by 6 bases, 9 bases remained unmatched.

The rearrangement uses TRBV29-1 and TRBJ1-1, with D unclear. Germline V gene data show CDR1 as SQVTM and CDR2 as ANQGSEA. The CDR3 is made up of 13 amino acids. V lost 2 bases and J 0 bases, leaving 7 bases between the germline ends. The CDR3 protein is CSVEQSMNTEAFF. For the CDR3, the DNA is TGCAGCGTTGAACAGTCAATGAACACTGAAGCTTTCTTT.

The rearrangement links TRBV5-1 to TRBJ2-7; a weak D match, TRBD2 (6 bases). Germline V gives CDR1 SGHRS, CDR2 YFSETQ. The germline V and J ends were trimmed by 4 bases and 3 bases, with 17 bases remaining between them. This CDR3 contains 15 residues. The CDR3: CASSAGPDSVYEQYV. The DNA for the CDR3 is TGCGCCAGCAGCGCGGGGCCTGACAGTGTCTACGAGCAGTACGTC.

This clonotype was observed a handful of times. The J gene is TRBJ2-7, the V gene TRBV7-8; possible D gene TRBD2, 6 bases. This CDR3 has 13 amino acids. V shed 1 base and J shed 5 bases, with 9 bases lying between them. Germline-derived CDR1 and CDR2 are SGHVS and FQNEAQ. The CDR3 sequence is CASSLDWEDEQYV. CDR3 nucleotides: TGTGCCAGCAGCTTAGATTGGGAGGACGAGCAGTACGTC.

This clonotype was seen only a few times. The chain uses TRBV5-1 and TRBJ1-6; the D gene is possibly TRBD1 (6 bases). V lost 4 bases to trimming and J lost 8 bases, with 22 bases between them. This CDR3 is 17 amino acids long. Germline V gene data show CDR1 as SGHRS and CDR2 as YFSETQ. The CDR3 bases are TGCGCCAGCAGCAGACGAGTCGGGGGCATGGGGGATTCACCCCTCCACTTT. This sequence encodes CASSRRVGGMGDSPLHF.

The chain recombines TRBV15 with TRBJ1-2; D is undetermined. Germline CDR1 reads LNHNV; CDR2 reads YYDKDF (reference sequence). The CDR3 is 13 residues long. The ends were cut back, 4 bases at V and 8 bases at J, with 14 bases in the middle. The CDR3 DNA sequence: TGTGCCACCAGCACGGACGGCGTCCAAGGCTACACCTTC. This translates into CATSTDGVQGYTF.

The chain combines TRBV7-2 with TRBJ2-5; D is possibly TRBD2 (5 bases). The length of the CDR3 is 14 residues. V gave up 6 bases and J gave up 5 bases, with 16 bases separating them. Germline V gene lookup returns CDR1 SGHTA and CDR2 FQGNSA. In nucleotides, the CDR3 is TGTGCCAGCAGTTTTGTCAGTCGGAGGGAGACCCAGTACTTC. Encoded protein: CASSFVSRRETQYF.

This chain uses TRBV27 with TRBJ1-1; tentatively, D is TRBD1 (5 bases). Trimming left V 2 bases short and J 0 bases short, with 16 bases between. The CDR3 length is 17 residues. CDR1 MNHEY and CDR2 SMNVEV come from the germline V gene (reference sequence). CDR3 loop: CASSLRPTVEMNTEAFF. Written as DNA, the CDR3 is TGTGCCAGCAGTTTACGGCCGACAGTAGAGATGAACACTGAAGCTTTCTTT.

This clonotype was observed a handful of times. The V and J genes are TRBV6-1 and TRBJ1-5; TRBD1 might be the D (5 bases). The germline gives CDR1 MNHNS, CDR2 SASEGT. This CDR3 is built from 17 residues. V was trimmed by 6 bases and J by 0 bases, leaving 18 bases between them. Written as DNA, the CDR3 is TGTGCCAGCAGATTGGGTCGCAGGGTGGCTAGCAATCAGCCCCAGCATTTT. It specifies CASRLGRRVASNQPQHF.

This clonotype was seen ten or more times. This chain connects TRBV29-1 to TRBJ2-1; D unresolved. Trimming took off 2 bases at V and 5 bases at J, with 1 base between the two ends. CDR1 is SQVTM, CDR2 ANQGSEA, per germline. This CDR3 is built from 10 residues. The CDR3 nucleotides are TGCAGCGTTGAAAACAATGAGCAGTTCTTC. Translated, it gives CSVENNEQFF.

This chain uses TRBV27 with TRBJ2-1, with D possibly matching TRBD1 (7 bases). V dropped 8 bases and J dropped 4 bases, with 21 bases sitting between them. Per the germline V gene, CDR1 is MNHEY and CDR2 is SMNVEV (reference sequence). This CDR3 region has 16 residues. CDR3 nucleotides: TGTGCCAGCTCACGCGGAGGGGGCTCTAGGTACAATGAGCAGTTCTTC. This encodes CASSRGGGSRYNEQFF.

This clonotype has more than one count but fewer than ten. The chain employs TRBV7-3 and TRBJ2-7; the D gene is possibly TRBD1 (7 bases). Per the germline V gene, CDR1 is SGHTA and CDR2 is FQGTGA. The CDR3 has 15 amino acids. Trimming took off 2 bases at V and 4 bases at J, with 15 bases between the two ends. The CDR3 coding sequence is TGTGCCAGCAGCTTATATTCAGGGGGAGGTTACGAGCAGTACTTC. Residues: CASSLYSGGGYEQYF.

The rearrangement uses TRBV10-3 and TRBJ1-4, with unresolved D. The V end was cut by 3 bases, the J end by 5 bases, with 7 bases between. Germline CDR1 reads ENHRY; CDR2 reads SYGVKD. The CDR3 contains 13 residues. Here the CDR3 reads CAISDMLNEKLFF. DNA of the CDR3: TGTGCCATCAGTGATATGCTGAATGAAAAACTGTTTTTT.

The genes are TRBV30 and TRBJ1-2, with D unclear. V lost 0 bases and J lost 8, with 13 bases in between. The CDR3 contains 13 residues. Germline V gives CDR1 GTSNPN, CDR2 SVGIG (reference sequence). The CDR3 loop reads CAWSVGEGGGYTF. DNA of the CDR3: TGTGCCTGGAGTGTAGGCGAGGGAGGAGGCTACACCTTC.

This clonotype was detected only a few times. CDR3 coding DNA: TGCGCCAGCAGCCAAGAGGTGACTAGGGGCCACGAGACCCAGTACTTC. As protein: CASSQEVTRGHETQYF. This chain joins TRBV4-1 and TRBJ2-5; tentatively, D is TRBD2 (6 bases). Trimming removed 0 bases from V and 5 bases from J, with 16 bases in between. This CDR3 contains 16 residues. Germline V gives CDR1 MGHRA, CDR2 YSYEKL.

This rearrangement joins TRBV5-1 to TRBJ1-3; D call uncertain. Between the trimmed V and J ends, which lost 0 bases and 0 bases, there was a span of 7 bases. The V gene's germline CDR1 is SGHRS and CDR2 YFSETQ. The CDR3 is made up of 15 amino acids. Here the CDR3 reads CASSLGETSGNTIYF. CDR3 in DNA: TGCGCCAGCAGCTTGGGGGAAACCTCTGGAAACACCATATATTTT.

Here the CDR3 reads CASSAADVGNQPQHF. The CDR3 coding sequence is TGTGCCAGCAGTGCGGCGGACGTTGGCAATCAGCCCCAGCATTTT. This rearrangement joins TRBV2 to TRBJ1-5; D remains ambiguous. The CDR3 consists of 15 residues. Germline V gene data show CDR1 as SNHLY and CDR2 as FYNNEI. V was clipped by 4 bases and J by 2 bases, with 12 bases between them.

This CDR3 is CASSYQKGTGDYGYTF. The CDR3 DNA is TGTGCCAGCAGCTACCAAAAGGGTACAGGGGACTATGGCTACACCTTC. The V gene is TRBV6-5, the J gene TRBJ1-2; 7 bases match TRBD1. Germline CDR1 is MNHEY and CDR2 is SVGAGI. The ends lost 6 bases at V and 3 bases at J; junction bases unmatched: 13. The CDR3 contains 16 residues.

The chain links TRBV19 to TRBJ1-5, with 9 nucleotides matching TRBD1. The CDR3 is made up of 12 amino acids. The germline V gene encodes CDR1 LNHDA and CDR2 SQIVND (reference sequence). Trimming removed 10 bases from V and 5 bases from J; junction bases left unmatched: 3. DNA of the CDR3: TGTGCCACCAGGACAGGGGATCAGCCCCAGCATTTT. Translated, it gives CATRTGDQPQHF.

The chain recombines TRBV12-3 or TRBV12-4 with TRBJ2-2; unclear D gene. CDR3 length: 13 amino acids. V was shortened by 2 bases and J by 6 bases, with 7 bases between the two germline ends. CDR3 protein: CASSLMGSGELFF. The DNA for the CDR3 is TGTGCCAGCAGTTTAATGGGATCCGGGGAGCTGTTTTTT.

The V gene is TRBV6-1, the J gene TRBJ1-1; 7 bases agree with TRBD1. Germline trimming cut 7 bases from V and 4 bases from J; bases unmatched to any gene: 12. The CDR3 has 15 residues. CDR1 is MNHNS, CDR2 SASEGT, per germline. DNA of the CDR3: TGTGCCAGCATCAGGACTGCTCAGGGGGGCACTGAAGCTTTCTTT. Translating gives CASIRTAQGGTEAFF.

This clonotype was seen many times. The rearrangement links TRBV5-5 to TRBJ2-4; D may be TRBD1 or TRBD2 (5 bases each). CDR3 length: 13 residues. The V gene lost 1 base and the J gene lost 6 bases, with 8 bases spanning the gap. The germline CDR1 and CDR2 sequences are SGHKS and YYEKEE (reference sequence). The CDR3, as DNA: TGTGCCAGCAGCTTGCCGGGGCTAAACATTCAGTACTTC. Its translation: CASSLPGLNIQYF.

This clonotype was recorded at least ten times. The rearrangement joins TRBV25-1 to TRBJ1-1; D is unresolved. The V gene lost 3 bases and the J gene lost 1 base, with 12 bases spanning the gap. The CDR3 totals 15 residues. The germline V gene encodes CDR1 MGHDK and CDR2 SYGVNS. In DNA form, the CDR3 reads TGTGCCAGCAGTGACTCCTTATCAGGGAACACTGAAGCTTTCTTT. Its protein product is CASSDSLSGNTEAFF.

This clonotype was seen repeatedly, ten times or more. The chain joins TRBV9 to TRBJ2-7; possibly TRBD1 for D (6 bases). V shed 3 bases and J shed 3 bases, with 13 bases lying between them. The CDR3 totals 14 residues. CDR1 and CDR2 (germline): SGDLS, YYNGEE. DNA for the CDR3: TGTGCCAGCAGCGGAAGCGGACAGCACTACGAGCAGTACTTC. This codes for CASSGSGQHYEQYF.

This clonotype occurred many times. The CDR3 nucleotides are TGTGCCAGCAGCCCCTCGACAGGGCAAGAGGAGCAGTACTTC. Protein sequence: CASSPSTGQEEQYF. This rearrangement joins TRBV12-3 or TRBV12-4 to TRBJ2-7; 7 bases align to TRBD1. The J segment lost 7 bases and the V segment lost 6 bases, leaving 12 bases of the junction unmatched. This CDR3 has 14 residues.

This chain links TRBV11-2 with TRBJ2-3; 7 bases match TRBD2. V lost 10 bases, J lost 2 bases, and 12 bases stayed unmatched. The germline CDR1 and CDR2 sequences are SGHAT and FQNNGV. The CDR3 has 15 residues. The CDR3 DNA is TGTGCCACAAACCGCCGCGGGGGACCCACAGATACGCAGTATTTT. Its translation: CATNRRGGPTDTQYF.

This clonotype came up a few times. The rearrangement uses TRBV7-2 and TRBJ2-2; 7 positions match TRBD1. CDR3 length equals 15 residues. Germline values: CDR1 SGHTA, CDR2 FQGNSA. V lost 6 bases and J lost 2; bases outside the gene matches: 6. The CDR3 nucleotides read TGTGCCAGCAGATTAACAGGGGCTAACACCGGGGAGCTGTTTTTT. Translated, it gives CASRLTGANTGELFF.